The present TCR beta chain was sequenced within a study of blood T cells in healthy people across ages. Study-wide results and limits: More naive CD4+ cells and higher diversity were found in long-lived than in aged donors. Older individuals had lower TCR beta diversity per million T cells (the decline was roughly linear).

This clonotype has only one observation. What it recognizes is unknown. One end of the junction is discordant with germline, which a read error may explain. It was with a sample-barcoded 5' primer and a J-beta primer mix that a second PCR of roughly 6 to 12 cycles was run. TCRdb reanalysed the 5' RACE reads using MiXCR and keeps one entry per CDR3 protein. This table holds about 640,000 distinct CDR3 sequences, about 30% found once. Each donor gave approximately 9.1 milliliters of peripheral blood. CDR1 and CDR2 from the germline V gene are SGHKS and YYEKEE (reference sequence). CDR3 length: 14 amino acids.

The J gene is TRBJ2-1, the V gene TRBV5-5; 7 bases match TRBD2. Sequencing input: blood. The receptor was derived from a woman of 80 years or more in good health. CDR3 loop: CASSDGTTHNEQFF. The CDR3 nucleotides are TGCGCCAGCAGCGACGGGACTACCCACAATGAGCAGTTCTTC.